A single sample gave rise to the 20 T cell receptor beta chains below, sequenced in a study of neoadjuvant anti-PD-1 for oral cavity cancer. Sequencing used immunoSEQ multiplex PCR; TCRdb keeps in-frame clones, though not all of them. The sample shows around 35,000 clones, more than 35% of them seen only once. Documented time point: after neoadjuvant nivolumab, at surgical resection. The material was tumor tissue, obtained after nivolumab (anti-PD-1) treatment. The receptors were sampled from a person between 35 and 79 years old with oral cavity squamous cell carcinoma.

This clone was seen more than once but under ten times. This chain joins TRBV2 and TRBJ2-2, with D possibly TRBD2 on 6 matching bases. From germline, CDR1 is SNHLY and CDR2 FYNNEI. V lost 4 bases and J lost 1, with 10 bases in between. The CDR3 spans 15 residues. Here the CDR3 DNA reads TGTGCCAGCAGTGGGGGGGTTTTGAACACCGGGGAGCTGTTTTTT. It translates to CASSGGVLNTGELFF.

This chain uses TRBV7-9 with TRBJ2-3, with a weak D call TRBD1 (6 bases). CDR1 SEHNR and CDR2 FQNEAQ come from the germline V gene (reference sequence). The CDR3 has 13 amino acids. Trimming cost V 8 bases and J 0 bases, with 9 bases left between them. As DNA, the CDR3 is TGTGCCAGCGACAGGCGAAGCACAGATACGCAGTATTTT. Its protein is CASDRRSTDTQYF. Full variable domain (remainder filled in from reference TRBV7-9 and TRBJ2-3): DTGVSQNPRHKITKRGQNVTFRCDPISEHNRLYWYRQTLGQGPEFLTYFQNEAQLEKSRLLSDRFSAERPKGSFSTLEIQRTEQGDSAMYLCASDRRSTDTQYFGPGTRLTVL.

This clone was picked up many times. The rearrangement links TRBV29-1 to TRBJ1-2; the D gene is possibly TRBD1 (5 bases). With 0 bases removed from V and 8 bases from J, the gap between germline ends came to 10 bases. CDR1 SQVTM and CDR2 ANQGSEA come from the germline V gene. The CDR3 has 12 amino acids. Written as DNA, the CDR3 is TGCAGCGTTGAAGATAGTGGGGGAGGCTACACCTTC. Protein sequence: CSVEDSGGGYTF.

In this sample, this clone turned up once. The J gene is TRBJ1-4, the V gene TRBV5-1, with 7 nucleotides matching TRBD1. Germline CDR1 and CDR2: SGHRS and YFSETQ. Trimming at V came to 7 bases and at J to 8 bases, leaving 8 bases not matched to a gene. This CDR3 contains 13 residues. The CDR3 sequence is CASAGTVKEKLFF. The DNA of the CDR3 is TGCGCCAGCGCGGGGACAGTAAAGGAAAAACTGTTTTTT.

There are a few counts of this clone. The V call is TRBV21-1, the J call TRBJ2-7; the D call in the table, TRBD1, was not verified against the DNA. TRBV21-1 is a listed pseudogene. The CDR3 has 11 amino acids. The CDR3 loop reads CASSTTGGKYF. Here the CDR3 DNA reads TGTGCCAGCAGCACTACAGGGGGCAAGTACTTC.

V gene TRBV7-6 combines with J gene TRBJ2-1; no clear D. Germline V gives CDR1 SGHVS, CDR2 FNYEAQ. The CDR3 extends over 14 amino acids. Trimming removed 5 bases from V and 3 bases from J, with 11 bases in between. The CDR3 DNA reads as TGTGCCAGCAGCCTTGGATTTAACTACAATGAGCAGTTCTTC. It translates to CASSLGFNYNEQFF.

The chain's CDR3 is CASSLAGTRNEKLFF. The CDR3 DNA sequence: TGTGCCAGCAGCTTGGCGGGGACTCGGAATGAAAAACTGTTTTTT. The V and J genes are TRBV5-6 and TRBJ1-4, with D tentatively TRBD1 (5 bases). This CDR3 has 15 residues. With 0 bases removed from V and 5 bases from J, the gap between germline ends came to 11 bases. In germline, CDR1 is SGHDT, CDR2 YYEEEE.

This clone has a handful of counts. The chain employs TRBV6-5 and TRBJ2-1, with 11 bases fitting TRBD2. There are 15 residues in the CDR3. The germline V gene encodes CDR1 MNHEY and CDR2 SVGAGI. V lost 5 bases and J lost 11; bases outside the gene matches: 11. In nucleotides, the CDR3 is TGTGCCAGCAGTCGCCAGACTAGCGGGGAAAACAAGCAGTTCTTC. Translated: CASSRQTSGENKQFF.

The chain employs TRBV6-5 and TRBJ1-3, with D tentatively TRBD1 (6 bases). Germline-derived CDR1 and CDR2 are MNHEY and SVGAGI. The CDR3 extends over 16 amino acids. Deletions cut 4 bases from V and 3 bases from J, with 16 bases between. CDR3 bases: TGTGCCAGCAGTTCGACAACAGGGAGCGTTGGAAACACCATATATTTT. The encoded protein is CASSSTTGSVGNTIYF.

Many counts were recorded for this clone. The genes are TRBV19 and TRBJ1-2; the D gene is possibly TRBD1 (5 bases). The CDR3 has 15 residues. Trimming removed 3 bases from V and 4 bases from J, with 15 bases in between. CDR1 is LNHDA and CDR2 is SQIVND in the germline V gene (reference sequence). The CDR3 nucleotides read TGTGCCAGTAGTATTTCGGGCAGGGAAACCTATGGCTACACCTTC. This translates into CASSISGRETYGYTF.

The chain is built from TRBV19 and TRBJ2-1; D remains unclear. The CDR3 consists of 16 residues. The V end lost 3 bases, the J end lost 7 bases, and 19 bases lay between the germline ends. Germline CDR1 reads LNHDA; CDR2 reads SQIVND (reference sequence). The CDR3 region is CASSIPHDTERNEQFF. CDR3 bases: TGTGCCAGTAGTATTCCCCATGACACGGAGAGGAATGAGCAGTTCTTC.

A few counts support this clone. V and J are TRBV2 and TRBJ1-5; no firm D call. Germline V lookup: CDR1 SNHLY, CDR2 FYNNEI. CDR3 length equals 15 residues. Trimming took 6 bases from V and 0 from J, leaving 12 bases between them. Written as DNA, the CDR3 is TGTGCCAGCAGCCCCGTATATTATAGCAATCAGCCCCAGCATTTT. It codes for CASSPVYYSNQPQHF.

The chain is built from TRBV18 and TRBJ2-5; D is perhaps TRBD2 (6 bases). The CDR3 has 14 residues. Germline assignment: CDR1 KGHSH and CDR2 LQKENI. V shed 3 bases and J shed 1 base, with 9 bases lying between them. The CDR3 region has the DNA TGTGCCAGCTCACCCGGACTACTCCAAGAGACCCAGTACTTC. It encodes CASSPGLLQETQYF.

This clone was detected ten times or more. The gene calls are TRBV7-9 and TRBJ2-1; the match to TRBD2 covers 10 bases. Per the germline V gene, CDR1 is SEHNR and CDR2 is FQNEAQ (reference sequence). The CDR3 length is 18 residues. V shed 2 bases and J 9 bases; nucleotides not matched to a gene: 16. Here the CDR3 DNA reads TGTGCCAGCAGCTTAACAGCGGGGGTAGCGGGAGGAAAAGGTGAGCAGTTCTTC. Its protein is CASSLTAGVAGGKGEQFF.

The chain recombines TRBV13 with TRBJ2-7; D gene unclear. V was clipped by 2 bases and J by 0 bases, with 8 bases between them. This CDR3 region has 14 residues. Germline assignment: CDR1 PRHDT and CDR2 FYEKMQ (reference sequence). The DNA for the CDR3 is TGTGCCAGCAGCTTACAGGCGGTCTCCTACGAGCAGTACTTC. Its protein is CASSLQAVSYEQYF.

CDR3 in amino acids: CVRRRRERGYREQYF. The CDR3 DNA reads TGTGTCAGAAGGAGGCGGGAGAGGGGTTATAGAGAGCAGTACTTC. The V call is TRBV7-5, the J call TRBJ2-7; TRBD2 is the table's D call, not checked against the DNA. TRBV7-5 is noted as a pseudogene. The CDR3 spans 15 residues.

The V call is TRBV2, the J call TRBJ2-1; D possibly corresponds to TRBD1 (5 bases). Germline V gene lookup returns CDR1 SNHLY and CDR2 FYNNEI. This CDR3 has 16 residues. V dropped 10 bases and J dropped 0 bases, with 19 bases sitting between them. CDR3 nucleotide sequence: TGTGCCACCAGGCAGGGTTTTTCGAGCTCCTACAATGAGCAGTTCTTC. Protein: CATRQGFSSSYNEQFF.

This clone showed up many times. The same CDR3 is also encoded by other DNA sequences in this sample. The CDR3 loop is CASSLGETQYF. The CDR3 bases are TGTGCCAGCAGTTTAGGGGAGACCCAGTACTTC. The genes are TRBV27 and TRBJ2-5, with D uncertain. V was trimmed by 2 bases and J by 5 bases, leaving 3 bases between them. Germline CDR1 MNHEY, CDR2 SMNVEV (reference sequence). The CDR3 runs 11 residues.

The V call is TRBV5-1, the J call TRBJ2-1; D call uncertain. This CDR3 region has 11 residues. V gave up 0 bases and J gave up 9 bases, with 4 bases separating them. Germline values: CDR1 SGHRS, CDR2 YFSETQ. CDR3 in amino acids: CASSLEGEQFF. CDR3 DNA: TGCGCCAGCAGCTTGGAGGGTGAGCAGTTCTTC.

CDR3 bases: TGTGCCAGCAGCCCCCCGGGACAAAGCTCCTACGAGCAGTACTTC. Encoded protein: CASSPPGQSSYEQYF. This chain connects TRBV5-4 to TRBJ2-7; the D gene is possibly TRBD1 (6 bases). The CDR3 extends over 15 amino acids. Germline lookup yields CDR1 SGHNT and CDR2 YYREEE (reference sequence). V lost 4 bases and J lost 0, with 14 bases in between.